This T cell receptor (beta chain) was obtained from a study of T-cell reconstitution after alpha-beta-depleted transplantation in children. Trimming took 6 bases from V and 4 from J, leaving 8 bases between them. This CDR3 has 12 residues. Unique molecular identifiers were used in preparing the TCRbeta library. TCRdb re-called the PCR reads with MiXCR, one entry per CDR3 protein. The repertoire has some 280,000 distinct CDR3 sequences, about 10% of them found once; the top ten carry 10%. The TCR sequence derives from a human donor who donated a stem cell graft to a child with SCID. The genes are TRBV12-3 or TRBV12-4 and TRBJ2-3; D may be TRBD2 (6 bases). The sample consisted of PBMCs from the stem cell graft donor, taken from the stem cell graft. This chain's CDR3 is CASSPSADTQYF. The CDR3 DNA sequence: TGTGCCAGCAGCCCTAGCGCAGATACGCAGTATTTT.